Reported below is one T cell receptor (beta chain). This clonotype was observed many times. What this receptor recognizes is not known. Base qualities are not provided; no much larger clone lies one nucleotide away. This sample was taken from a study of CD8 T cells in ankylosing spondylitis (dated by TCRdb to between 2016 and 2019). For context, the study as a whole: T cell receptor beta repertoires were profiled in healthy donors and ankylosing spondylitis patients so that disease-linked TCR variants could be found. Peripheral blood samples were taken, and synovial fluid was additionally collected from ankylosing spondylitis patients. The whole study cohort included roughly 110 healthy donors and 20 to 25 ankylosing spondylitis patients. The research as a whole found: The disease-linked clones showed a CD8+ phenotype and occurred at relatively low frequencies in peripheral blood. A TCR beta motif made up of several highly homologous amino acid variants appeared to be characteristic of blood from ankylosing spondylitis patients. Some of the motif variants had been reported before in the synovial fluid and blood of reactive arthritis patients, a finding that suggests common disease-initiation mechanisms. Significant enrichment of the disease-linked clones was reported in matched synovial fluid samples from ankylosing spondylitis patients.

Data came from an Illumina HiSeq 2500. TCR beta libraries were prepared by quantitative 5'-RACE with molecular barcodes. Processing in the source paper ran as follows. A new computational method based on a probabilistic model of VDJ rearrangement was used to identify disease-linked TCR variants. The public reads were reprocessed in TCRdb via fastp at Q25 and MiXCR, keeping in-frame beta chains. When rows share a CDR3 protein, they turn into one entry using the most common DNA and genes. The V and J calls were determined by TCRdb, not by the authors. The sample profile shows 250,000 to 400,000 distinct CDR3 sequences; 11% of them were found once. Of the sample, 8% to 9.5% falls within the top ten clones. The CDR3 has 14 amino acids, counting the end cysteine and phenylalanine. Solely the CDR3 DNA is kept, with 42 bases framed from the first base. Trimming at the junction amounts to 4 bases on V and 4 bases on J, and the germline ends lie 13 bases apart.

The V and J segments used are TRBV12-3 or TRBV12-4 and TRBJ1-2; a tentative D call is TRBD1 (5 bases match). This TCR derives from a female donor with ankylosing spondylitis or in good health (not recorded which). Material: blood, either unsorted or a sorted T cell fraction (not recorded which). The DNA sequence follows: TGTGCCAGCAGTTCTTCAGGGAGGCCCTATGGCTACACCTTC. Translated, this gives CASSSSGRPYGYTF.